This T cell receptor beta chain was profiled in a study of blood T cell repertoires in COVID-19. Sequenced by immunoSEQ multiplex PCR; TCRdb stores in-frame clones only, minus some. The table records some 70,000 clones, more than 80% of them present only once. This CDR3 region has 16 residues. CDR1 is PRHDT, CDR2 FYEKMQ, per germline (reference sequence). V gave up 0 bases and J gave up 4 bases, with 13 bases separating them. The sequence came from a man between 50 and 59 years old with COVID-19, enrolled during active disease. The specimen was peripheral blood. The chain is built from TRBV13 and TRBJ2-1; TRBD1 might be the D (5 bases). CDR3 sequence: CASSLGGGRAYNEQFF. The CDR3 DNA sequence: TGTGCCAGCAGCTTAGGCGGTGGCAGGGCTTACAATGAGCAGTTCTTC.